This TCR beta chain was sequenced during a study of T cells and copy number aberrations in small-cell lung cancer. Study outcomes and limitations: Due to few samples, these findings require validation.

Germline lookup yields CDR1 SQVTM and CDR2 ANQGSEA. The CDR3 totals 11 residues. Between the trimmed V and J ends, which lost 6 bases and 2 bases, there was a span of 6 bases. Concerning this clone itself: As yet, its antigen is unknown.

TCRdb's copy holds only in-frame clones and misses some; the assay was immunoSEQ multiplex PCR. The sample records about 2,000 clones, 82% being singletons. Limited-stage small-cell lung cancer patients underwent surgery between the late 2000s and the early 2020s. No donor received preoperative chemotherapy or radiotherapy, or immunotherapy before or after surgery. Input material: normal tissue next to the tumor. This TCR was sampled from a man in his fifties or sixties with small cell lung cancer. The chain is built from TRBV29-1 and TRBJ2-3; unclear D gene. CDR3 coding DNA: TGCAGCGTCGCGATCACAGATACGCAGTATTTT. This translates into CSVAITDTQYF.